The next 20 T cell receptor beta chains were all read from a single sample in a study of Tregs in tolerant kidney transplant recipients. Assay used: immunoSEQ multiplex PCR; TCRdb lists only in-frame clones, some missing. The sample lists a few thousand clones; around 90% were seen once. No antigen is known for these receptors. This material consisted of Tregs from blood cultured with allogeneic cells, taken before the transplant. The receptors shown here come from a human patient who received a combined kidney and bone marrow transplant.

The V gene is TRBV7-9, the J gene TRBJ1-4; 9 bases map to TRBD1. This CDR3 region has 16 residues. J was trimmed by 6 bases and V by 5 bases; bases with no gene match: 10. CDR1 SEHNR and CDR2 FQNEAQ come from the germline V gene (reference sequence). CDR3 sequence reads: CASSLGQGQGHEKLFF. The DNA for the CDR3 is TGTGCCAGCAGCCTGGGACAGGGCCAGGGCCATGAAAAACTGTTTTTT.

V is TRBV5-6 and J is TRBJ2-1, with TRBD2 matching 7 bases. The CDR3 is 17 amino acids. The junction had 13 bases not matched to a gene; V was cut back by 1 base and J by 6 bases. Per the germline V gene, CDR1 is SGHDT and CDR2 is YYEEEE. The CDR3 DNA reads as TGTGCCAGCAGCTTGCTTCTGGTGGCGGGAGTTGGCAATGAGCAGTTCTTC. This sequence encodes CASSLLLVAGVGNEQFF.

The rearrangement uses TRBV6-1 and TRBJ2-5, with D perhaps TRBD2 (5 bases). CDR1 and CDR2 from the germline V gene are MNHNS and SASEGT. V gave up 4 bases and J gave up 1 base, with 7 bases separating them. The length of the CDR3 is 13 residues. In DNA form, the CDR3 reads TGTGCCAGCAGTGCGGGATTCCAAGAGACCCAGTACTTC. It codes for CASSAGFQETQYF.

The chain couples TRBV6-1 to TRBJ2-1; no clear D gene. Germline V gene lookup returns CDR1 MNHNS and CDR2 SASEGT. This CDR3 region has 15 residues. V lost 7 bases and J lost 0, with 13 bases in between. CDR3 amino acids: CASKSGLSSYNEQFF. CDR3 DNA: TGTGCCAGCAAATCGGGTCTTAGCTCCTACAATGAGCAGTTCTTC.

As to this clone: Germline and junction disagree at one end, which may indicate a read error. The CDR3, as DNA: TGTGCCAACTCACCTCAGGGAGAGGGTGCTTTCTTT. This sequence encodes CANSPQGEGAFF. This chain joins TRBV18 and TRBJ1-1, with D maybe TRBD1 (5 bases). Germline V gives CDR1 KGHSH, CDR2 LQKENI. CDR3 length equals 12 residues.

This sequence joins TRBV16 and TRBJ1-5; D unresolved. V was shortened by 4 bases and J by 6 bases, with 13 bases between the two germline ends. The germline V gene has CDR1 KGHSY and CDR2 FQNENV. The CDR3 is 14 amino acids. The CDR3 nucleotides read TGTGCCAGCAGCCCCCCTATGAAGGGTCAGCCCCAGCATTTT. It encodes CASSPPMKGQPQHF.

The rearrangement links TRBV19 to TRBJ2-1; 9 positions agree with TRBD1. Germline CDR1 LNHDA, CDR2 SQIVND (reference sequence). J lost 10 bases, V lost 1 base, and 8 bases had no gene match. The CDR3 is 15 residues long. CDR3 DNA sequence: TGTGCCAGTAGTATAGGGGACAGGGTGACAGGGGAGCAGTTCTTC. Protein sequence: CASSIGDRVTGEQFF.

The chain recombines TRBV6-6 with TRBJ2-3, with TRBD2 as a possible D gene (5 bases). Trimming took 2 bases from V and 0 from J, leaving 6 bases between them. This CDR3 has 14 residues. The germline V gene has CDR1 MNHNY and CDR2 SVGAGI (reference sequence). CDR3 protein: CASSYRGSTDTQYF. Written as DNA, the CDR3 is TGTGCCAGCAGTTACCGGGGTAGCACAGATACGCAGTATTTT.

This clone was seen only once. The V gene is TRBV9, the J gene TRBJ2-3, with TRBD2 matching 7 bases. This CDR3 spans 16 amino acids. V lost 2 bases to trimming and J lost 3 bases; unmatched junction nucleotides: 9. Germline CDR1 and CDR2: SGDLS and YYNGEE. The CDR3: CASSVRGRAMTDTQYF. DNA of the CDR3: TGTGCCAGCAGCGTTCGAGGGAGGGCCATGACAGATACGCAGTATTTT.

The chain joins TRBV7-9 to TRBJ2-3; D is unclear. The CDR3 has 13 residues. Trimming removed 5 bases at V and 2 bases at J, with 8 bases between. Per germline, CDR1 SEHNR and CDR2 FQNEAQ (reference sequence). CDR3 residues: CASSRLYTDTQYF. DNA for the CDR3: TGTGCCAGCAGCAGACTTTACACAGATACGCAGTATTTT.

This clone appeared a single time. V is TRBV6-1 and J is TRBJ1-5; perhaps TRBD1 as D (5 bases). The CDR3 consists of 14 residues. The V and J ends lost 9 bases and 7 bases respectively, with 19 bases between them. Per germline, CDR1 MNHNS and CDR2 SASEGT. The CDR3 spells CASGESGPSQPQHF. CDR3 DNA: TGTGCCAGTGGGGAGTCGGGACCAAGCCAGCCCCAGCATTTT.

The rearrangement uses TRBV19 and TRBJ1-1, with D perhaps TRBD1 (6 bases). Germline V CDR1 and CDR2: LNHDA, SQIVND (reference sequence). CDR3 size: 16 residues. Between the trimmed V and J ends, which lost 3 bases and 6 bases, there was a span of 20 bases. The CDR3 loop is CASSMLNRVLGSEAFF. The DNA of the CDR3 is TGTGCCAGTAGTATGCTCAACAGGGTTCTGGGCTCTGAAGCTTTCTTT.

V is TRBV7-9 and J is TRBJ1-1; D not resolved. Trimming pared 2 bases from V and 1 base from J, leaving 5 bases between. Germline assignment: CDR1 SEHNR and CDR2 FQNEAQ (reference sequence). This CDR3 spans 13 amino acids. The CDR3 DNA is TGTGCCAGCAGCTTATTTGGGAACACTGAAGCTTTCTTT. Amino acid sequence: CASSLFGNTEAFF. Supplemented by reference TRBV7-9 and TRBJ1-1, the full variable domain reads DTGVSQNPRHKITKRGQNVTFRCDPISEHNRLYWYRQTLGQGPEFLTYFQNEAQLEKSRLLSDRFSAERPKGSFSTLEIQRTEQGDSAMYLCASSLFGNTEAFFGQGTRLTVV.

This rearrangement joins TRBV2 to TRBJ1-2; D is uncertain. V was trimmed by 3 bases and J by 8 bases, leaving 10 bases between them. The germline gives CDR1 SNHLY, CDR2 FYNNEI. The CDR3 extends over 12 amino acids. The CDR3 DNA reads TGTGCCAGCAGTGAGGTCGGGTCGGGCTACACCTTC. This translates into CASSEVGSGYTF. Full variable domain (remainder filled in from reference TRBV2 and TRBJ1-2): EPEVTQTPSHQVTQMGQEVILRCVPISNHLYFYWYRQILGQKVEFLVSFYNNEISEKSEIFDDQFSVERPDGSNFTLKIRSTKLEDSAMYFCASSEVGSGYTFGSGTRLTVV.

V usage is TRBV9 and J usage is TRBJ2-5; D is perhaps TRBD1 or TRBD2 (6 bases each). The CDR3 loop spans 14 amino acids. The germline CDR1 and CDR2 sequences are SGDLS and YYNGEE. Trimming shortened V by 2 bases and J by 1 base, and 9 bases separated the two germline ends. DNA of the CDR3: TGTGCCAGCAGCGTTGGGGGGCGCCAAGAGACCCAGTACTTC. Protein sequence: CASSVGGRQETQYF.

The rearrangement joins TRBV5-3 to TRBJ1-1; tentative D call: TRBD1 (6 bases). TRBV5-3 is noted as an ORF with a role that remains uncertain. The CDR3 is 16 residues long. Trimming cost V 3 bases and J 3 bases, with 18 bases left between them. The CDR3 sequence: CARSCGGPGEDTEAFF. DNA of the CDR3: TGTGCCAGAAGCTGCGGGGGGCCAGGGGAAGACACTGAAGCTTTCTTT.

V and J are TRBV5-1 and TRBJ2-7, with D possibly matching TRBD1 (5 bases). The CDR3 has 14 amino acids. Germline V gene sequence: CDR1 SGHRS, CDR2 YFSETQ. Trimming removed 0 bases at V and 4 bases at J, with 11 bases between. In DNA, the CDR3 is TGCGCCAGCAGCTTGGACAGGATGTATTACGAGCAGTACTTC. This translates into CASSLDRMYYEQYF.

The chain links TRBV6-6 to TRBJ2-1, with a possible D match to TRBD2 (6 bases). The V gene's germline CDR1 is MNHNY and CDR2 SVGAGI (reference sequence). The CDR3 contains 14 residues. Deletions cut 2 bases from V and 7 bases from J, with 12 bases between. The CDR3 region has the DNA TGTGCCAGCAGTTACGTCGGGGGACGTAATGAGCAGTTCTTC. It translates to CASSYVGGRNEQFF.

This chain's CDR3 is CASRDRQPNQPQHF. The CDR3 coding sequence is TGCGCCAGCAGGGACAGACAACCCAATCAGCCCCAGCATTTT. The chain employs TRBV10-2 and TRBJ1-5, with D possibly being TRBD1 (6 bases). V was pared by 6 bases and J by 3 bases, with 12 bases between. CDR1 and CDR2 (germline): WSHSY, SAAADI. The CDR3 spans 14 residues.

This chain connects TRBV10-3 to TRBJ1-2; 7 positions match TRBD1. V dropped 3 bases and J dropped 4; count of bases not matched to a gene: 2. CDR1 ENHRY and CDR2 SYGVKD come from the germline V gene. CDR3 length: 13 residues. The DNA of the CDR3 is TGTGCCATCAGTGAAGACAGGGCCTATGGCTACACCTTC. This gives the protein CAISEDRAYGYTF.